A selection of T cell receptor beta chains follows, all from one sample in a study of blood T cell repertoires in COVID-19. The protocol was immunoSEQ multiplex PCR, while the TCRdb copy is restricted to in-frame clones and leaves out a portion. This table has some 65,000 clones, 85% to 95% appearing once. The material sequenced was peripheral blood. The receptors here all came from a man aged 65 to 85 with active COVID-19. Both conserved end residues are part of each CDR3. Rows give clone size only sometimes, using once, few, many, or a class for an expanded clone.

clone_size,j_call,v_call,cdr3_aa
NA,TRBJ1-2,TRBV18,CASSPTTTDYGYTF
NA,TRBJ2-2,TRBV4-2,CASSMTSPGELFF
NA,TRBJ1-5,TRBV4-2,CASSQGGGTGFNQPQHF
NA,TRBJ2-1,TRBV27,CASSRLSGGAENEQFF
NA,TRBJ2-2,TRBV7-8,CASSLTGQGTGELFF
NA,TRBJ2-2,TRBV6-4,CASTSAANTGELFF
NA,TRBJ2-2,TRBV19,CASSIGASGGVNTGELFF
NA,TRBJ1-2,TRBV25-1,CASSAGEYYGYTF
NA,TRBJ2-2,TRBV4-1,CASSTPRGANTGELFF
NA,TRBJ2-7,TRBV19,CASSTGQGCEQYF
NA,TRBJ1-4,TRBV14,CASSRRLQGPNEKLFF
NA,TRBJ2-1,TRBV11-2,CASSLDLRNNEQFF
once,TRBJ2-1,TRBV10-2,CASSAKTSGGGNEQFF
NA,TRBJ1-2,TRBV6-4,CASKPDGYSNYGYTF